This TCR beta chain stems from a study of shared clonotypes between healthy human individuals. Overall study context: Every donor yielded three CD4 naive, three CD4 memory, two CD8 naive and one CD8 memory plate.

Germline V gene data show CDR1 as SGHRS and CDR2 as YFSETQ. Trimming took 2 bases from V and 7 from J, leaving 16 bases between them. The CDR3 is made up of 15 amino acids. Replicate PCRs run on sorted subsets employed roughly 190 ng DNA, some 33,000 T cell genomes. The assay was immunoSEQ multiplex PCR, and TCRdb's table has in-frame clones only and misses some. Of 2 million to 2.5 million clones listed, roughly 90% are singletons. Nashville, Tennessee was home to all donors, each a Caucasian adult. Partitioning of CD4+ cells yielded a CD45RA+ naive subset and a CD45RA-negative memory subset. The rearrangement links TRBV5-1 to TRBJ2-4, with D unresolved. This clonotype originated in a man aged 18 to 30 in good health. Some clones in this sample may be carry-over from other donors' samples. The source material was naive CD4+ T cells from PBMCs. The sample's subset: CD45RA+ positively selected. In nucleotides, the CDR3 is TGCGCCAGCAGCTTACTGGACCCGGGTTTGAACATTCAGTACTTC. This sequence encodes CASSLLDPGLNIQYF.